The 17 T cell receptor beta chains in this list originate from one sample, sequenced in a study of metastatic and nonmetastatic thyroid tumors. Thyroid surgery was preceded by no treatment in any patient. MiXCR reprocessed the PCR reads for TCRdb. The sample lists 89,000 or so clones; approximately 9% were seen once. The sequenced sample was blood. These receptors all come from a female donor with papillary thyroid cancer or a benign thyroid nodule (not recorded which). Some clones in this sample may be carry-over from other donors' samples.

This clone was recorded at least ten times. The CDR3 DNA reads TGTGCCAGCAGCTTAGGGGTGACAGGCGCCTATGGCTACACCTTC. Residues: CASSLGVTGAYGYTF. The chain has TRBV7-2 and TRBJ1-2; TRBD1 might be the D (6 bases). The CDR3 totals 15 residues. Germline-derived CDR1 and CDR2 are SGHTA and FQGNSA. V shed 1 base and J shed 4 bases, with 13 bases lying between them.

This clone was detected ten times or more. V usage is TRBV5-6 and J usage is TRBJ1-2; weak D call: TRBD1 (5 bases). This CDR3 has 13 residues. Germline V CDR1 and CDR2: SGHDT, YYEEEE. V was shortened by 4 bases and J by 1 base, with 8 bases between the two germline ends. As DNA, the CDR3 is TGTGCCAGCAGCGGGGGAATTAACTATGGCTACACCTTC. This sequence encodes CASSGGINYGYTF.

This clone has at least ten counts. V usage is TRBV12-3 or TRBV12-4 and J usage is TRBJ1-1; D perhaps matches TRBD1 (5 bases). This CDR3 has 12 residues. V was shortened by 10 bases and J by 5 bases, with 14 bases between the two germline ends. The CDR3 sequence: CATKRGRTEAFF. DNA of the CDR3: TGTGCCACTAAAAGGGGTCGAACTGAAGCTTTCTTT.

The chain recombines TRBV20-1 with TRBJ1-2; 7 nucleotides line up with TRBD1. Trimming removed 3 bases from V and 5 bases from J; junction bases left unmatched: 15. CDR3 length equals 16 residues. Germline CDR1 reads DFQATT; CDR2 reads SNEGSKA (reference sequence). The CDR3 sequence: CSARARPGGYSYGYTF. As DNA, the CDR3 is TGCAGTGCTAGGGCTCGGCCAGGGGGTTATTCTTATGGCTACACCTTC.

This clone has at least ten counts. Likely a read error: the CDR3 ends without its conserved phenylalanine or tryptophan. The limits of the CDR3 on the DNA are not certain, so only TCRdb's listed CDR3 is given. The chain links TRBV9 to TRBJ2-6; the DNA was not used to check the table's D call, TRBD1. Per the germline V gene, CDR1 is SGDLS and CDR2 is YYNGEE. The CDR3 contains 9 residues when both ends are counted. CDR3 protein: CASSPQSGG.

In its sample, this clone was seen many times. The CDR3 DNA reads TGTGCCAGCACTCGGGGGACCCAGAGCACAGATACGCAGTATTTT. Encoded protein: CASTRGTQSTDTQYF. The gene calls are TRBV11-1 and TRBJ2-3; the D gene is possibly TRBD2 (6 bases). CDR1 SGHAT and CDR2 FQDESV come from the germline V gene (reference sequence). The CDR3 consists of 15 residues. V was cut by 7 bases and J by 0 bases, with 14 bases left in between.

The table lists this clone with many counts. This chain joins TRBV10-3 and TRBJ2-5; the match to TRBD2 covers 11 bases. The germline gives CDR1 ENHRY, CDR2 SYGVKD. This CDR3 has 13 amino acids. J lost 1 base, V lost 8 bases, and 0 bases had no gene match. The CDR3 spells CAIGLAGQETQYF. The DNA of the CDR3 is TGTGCCATCGGACTAGCGGGCCAAGAGACCCAGTACTTC.

This clone was seen at least ten times. The J gene is TRBJ1-2, the V gene TRBV29-1, with D perhaps matching TRBD1 (6 bases). Germline V lookup: CDR1 SQVTM, CDR2 ANQGSEA. This CDR3 is 12 amino acids long. The V end lost 1 base, the J end lost 7 bases, and 10 bases lay between the germline ends. The CDR3 here is CSVEGGGLGYTF. The CDR3, as DNA: TGCAGCGTTGAAGGAGGGGGGCTTGGCTACACCTTC.

Details on this clone: This could be a read error, since a much larger clone is one nucleotide away. Distinct nucleotide sequences in the sample also encode this CDR3. The chain employs TRBV7-6 and TRBJ2-3; D gene ambiguous. Germline loops: CDR1 SGHVS, CDR2 FNYEAQ. The CDR3 is 12 residues long. The V gene lost 4 bases and the J gene lost 6 bases, with 8 bases spanning the gap. The CDR3 protein is CASSSMGDTQYF. DNA for the CDR3: TGTGCCAGCAGCTCTATGGGTGATACGCAGTATTTT.

This clone came up many times. V and J are TRBV18 and TRBJ1-6; 9 nucleotides align to TRBD1. J gave up 8 bases and V 6 bases, and 8 bases lay outside the gene matches. CDR1 is KGHSH and CDR2 is LQKENI in the germline V gene. The CDR3 length is 15 residues. The CDR3 DNA reads TGTGCCAGCTCGCTCCTAAGGGACAGGGATTCACCCCTCCACTTT. Protein: CASSLLRDRDSPLHF.

This clone came up many times. The chain uses TRBV12-3 or TRBV12-4 and TRBJ2-3, with D perhaps TRBD2 (7 bases). The CDR3 is 15 residues long. Trimming shortened V by 2 bases and J by 4 bases, and 13 bases separated the two germline ends. The CDR3 DNA is TGTGCCAGCAGTTTAAGGGGGGGCGGCGCAGATACGCAGTATTTT. Translated, it gives CASSLRGGGADTQYF.

As to this clone: One base away lies a much larger clone, so this may be a sequencing read error. This CDR3 is also generated by other DNA sequences in the sample. The rearrangement uses TRBV29-1 and TRBJ1-2; D remains ambiguous. Looked up from germline, CDR1 is SQVTM and CDR2 is ANQGSEA. Trimming pared 4 bases from V and 7 bases from J, leaving 10 bases between. CDR3 length equals 11 residues. The CDR3 here is CSVAGSFGYTF. The CDR3 DNA follows: TGCAGCGTTGCAGGTTCCTTTGGCTACACCTTC. Complete variable domain (other parts from reference TRBV29-1 and TRBJ1-2): SAVISQKPSRDICQRGTSLTIQCQVDSQVTMMFWYRQQPGQSLTLIATANQGSEATYESGFVIDKFPISRPNLTFSTLTVSNMSPEDSSIYLCSVAGSFGYTFGSGTRLTVV.

This clone was seen at least ten times. This sequence joins TRBV19 and TRBJ1-1, with D perhaps matching TRBD1 (6 bases). Germline lookup yields CDR1 LNHDA and CDR2 SQIVND (reference sequence). The CDR3 contains 14 residues. Trimming cost V 3 bases and J 4 bases, with 12 bases left between them. CDR3 sequence: CASSINRASTEAFF. The DNA of the CDR3 is TGTGCCAGTAGTATTAACAGGGCAAGCACTGAAGCTTTCTTT.

This clone was detected ten times or more. Being one base from a much bigger clone, this may be a read error. Within the sample, other DNA sequences also encode this same CDR3. The chain has TRBV20-1 and TRBJ2-2, with 11 bases identical to TRBD1. Germline V gene data show CDR1 as DFQATT and CDR2 as SNEGSKA (reference sequence). The V segment lost 5 bases and the J segment 8 bases; nucleotides outside the gene matches: 10. The CDR3 is 15 amino acids. The CDR3 nucleotides read TGCAGTGCTCCCGGGACAGGGGGTTTGACTGGGGAGCTGTTTTTT. Amino acids: CSAPGTGGLTGELFF.

This clone was observed many times. This sequence joins TRBV27 and TRBJ1-1; D uncertain. The germline V gene has CDR1 MNHEY and CDR2 SMNVEV (reference sequence). Trimming took 2 bases from V and 5 from J, leaving 12 bases between them. The length of the CDR3 is 14 residues. This chain's CDR3 is CASSLRRRVTEAFF. CDR3 nucleotide sequence: TGTGCCAGCAGTTTAAGAAGAAGGGTTACTGAAGCTTTCTTT.

This chain connects TRBV28 to TRBJ2-7; D unclear. V was shortened by 1 base and J by 2 bases, with 12 bases between the two germline ends. Germline CDR1 reads MDHEN; CDR2 reads SYDVKM. The CDR3 is 15 amino acids. In nucleotides, the CDR3 is TGTGCCAGCAGTTTATTGGGGATAGAACCCTACGAGCAGTACTTC. As protein: CASSLLGIEPYEQYF.

This clone was observed at least ten times. The CDR3 protein is CASSFSDTGRRTEAFF. CDR3 sequence (DNA): TGTGCCAGCAGTTTCAGCGATACCGGACGGAGAACTGAAGCTTTCTTT. This chain connects TRBV6-1 to TRBJ1-1; D is uncertain. The CDR3 runs 16 residues. V shed 5 bases and J shed 5 bases, with 21 bases lying between them. The germline V gene has CDR1 MNHNS and CDR2 SASEGT.